This TCR beta chain is drawn from a study of patients and donors after allogeneic stem cell transplantation. This CDR3 is 15 amino acids long. Looked up from germline, CDR1 is MNHEY and CDR2 is SVGAGI. V was cut by 4 bases and J by 0 bases, with 7 bases left in between. Note on this clonotype: Being one base from a much bigger clone, this may be a read error.

TCRdb itself ran the RT-PCR reads through MiXCR, one entry per CDR3 protein. The sample carries around 170,000 distinct CDR3 sequences, 24% recorded once. V and J are TRBV6-5 and TRBJ1-6; D is undetermined. Source material: blood, either unsorted or a sorted T cell fraction (not recorded which). The receptor was derived from a human donor who was either an allogeneic HSCT recipient or a stem cell or donor lymphocyte infusion donor (not recorded which). It is not recorded whose cells these are; they may come from a transplant donor. CDR3 protein: CASSSVGSYNSPLHF. The CDR3 DNA reads TGTGCCAGCAGTTCCGTCGGCTCCTATAATTCACCCCTCCACTTT.